This TCR beta chain originates from a study of post-analysis software for immune sequencing data. In the study overall: Disease courses included relapsing-remitting, secondary progressive and progressive-relapsing multiple sclerosis. Broader study findings: Compared with controls, patients had more of roughly 5 TRBV segments, including TRBV5-6, TRBV5-1 and TRBV20-1.

Concerning this clonotype: Antigen specificity is unknown.

The TCR beta cDNA libraries contained unique molecular identifiers. TCRdb redid the calling of the PCR reads with MiXCR, one entry per CDR3 protein. The sample contains 700,000 to 800,000 distinct CDR3 sequences, about 27% of which appear only once. Germline V gene data show CDR1 as SGHRS and CDR2 as YFSETQ. The V segment lost 4 bases and the J segment 1 base; nucleotides outside the gene matches: 12. This CDR3 is built from 19 residues. The sample consisted of blood. This receptor was taken from a girl aged 10 to 17 with multiple sclerosis. The chain is built from TRBV5-1 and TRBJ2-4; 12 bases match TRBD1. CDR3 nucleotide sequence: TGCGCCAGCAGCCCGACCGGGACAGGGGGCTTAGGGGCCAAAAACATTCAGTACTTC. Its translation is CASSPTGTGGLGAKNIQYF. Full variable domain (missing parts from reference TRBV5-1 and TRBJ2-4): KAGVTQTPRYLIKTRGQQVTLSCSPISGHRSVSWYQQTPGQGLQFLFEYFSETQRNKGNFPGRFSGRQFSNSRSEMNVSTLELGDSALYLCASSPTGTGGLGAKNIQYFGAGTRLSVL.